Listed below are T cell receptor beta chains from one sample, sequenced in a study of CD8 T cells in Susac syndrome. TCRdb reprocessed the immunoSEQ multiplex PCR reads with MiXCR, giving one entry per CDR3 protein. This table holds fewer than 200,000 distinct CDR3 sequences, 94% found once. The specimen was CD4+ T cells from PBMCs. The receptor set was obtained from a human donor with Susac syndrome. CDR3s include the opening cysteine and the closing phenylalanine or tryptophan. Size is stated for part of the rows, as once, few or many counts, or as a class when the clone is expanded.

V: TRBV2; J: TRBJ2-1; size: .; CDR3: CASRNRDSSNEQFF
V: TRBV12-3/TRBV12-4; J: TRBJ2-5; size: .; CDR3: CASSWRAETQYF
V: TRBV20-1; J: TRBJ1-5; size: .; CDR3: CSAQGSRLNQPQHF
V: TRBV20-1; J: TRBJ1-5; size: .; CDR3: CSASWEDRVWDQPQHF
V: TRBV20-1; J: TRBJ1-2; size: .; CDR3: CSARGGGPGYGYTF
V: TRBV20-1; J: TRBJ1-5; size: .; CDR3: CSAGRQFSNQPQHF
V: TRBV5-4; J: TRBJ2-1; size: .; CDR3: CASSLASGLSYNEQFF
V: TRBV21-1; J: TRBJ2-1; size: once; CDR3: CASSKSPTGIYNEQFF
V: TRBV30; J: TRBJ2-3; size: .; CDR3: CAWSVGGGATDTQYF
V: TRBV25-1; J: TRBJ2-7; size: .; CDR3: CASSAADRAPYEQYF
V: TRBV5-1; J: TRBJ2-7; size: .; CDR3: CASSLGAAPGEKQYF
V: TRBV5-1; J: TRBJ2-7; size: .; CDR3: CASSLEFHEQYF
V: TRBV12-3/TRBV12-4; J: TRBJ2-7; size: .; CDR3: CASSWYRVPYEQYF
V: TRBV12-3/TRBV12-4; J: TRBJ1-1; size: .; CDR3: CASSFHRTEAFF
V: TRBV5-1; J: TRBJ2-3; size: .; CDR3: CASSLGLSQDTQYF
V: TRBV12-3/TRBV12-4; J: TRBJ2-4; size: .; CDR3: CASSFTGRDYENIQYF
V: TRBV3-1; J: TRBJ2-2; size: .; CDR3: CASSGLAGLNTGELFF
V: TRBV29-1; J: TRBJ1-2; size: .; CDR3: CSVADMVGSLNGYTF
V: TRBV5-1; J: TRBJ1-1; size: .; CDR3: CASSRRTGEAFF
V: TRBV27; J: TRBJ2-1; size: .; CDR3: CASSRRGTVRNEQFF
V: TRBV5-1; J: TRBJ2-1; size: .; CDR3: CASSADRGGYNEQFF
V: TRBV9; J: TRBJ2-7; size: .; CDR3: CASSSYKGGRYYEQYF
V: TRBV12-3/TRBV12-4; J: TRBJ1-5; size: .; CDR3: CASSQTGDDNQPQHF
V: TRBV30; J: TRBJ2-6; size: .; CDR3: CAWSAGGANVLTF
V: TRBV20-1; J: TRBJ2-3; size: .; CDR3: CSPRQAGTDTQYF
V: TRBV12-3/TRBV12-4; J: TRBJ2-7; size: .; CDR3: CASSTSGGLREQYF
V: TRBV20-1; J: TRBJ2-4; size: few; CDR3: CSANADSSIQYF
V: TRBV20-1; J: TRBJ2-4; size: .; CDR3: CSARGWGGQGASGPTNIQYF
V: TRBV11-2; J: TRBJ1-6; size: .; CDR3: CASSYLGPLHF
V: TRBV20-1; J: TRBJ1-2; size: .; CDR3: CSARDRRGGEGYGYTF
V: TRBV2; J: TRBJ1-5; size: .; CDR3: CASSRSRGNQPQHF
V: TRBV6-4; J: TRBJ2-3; size: .; CDR3: CASSETGLNTDTQYF
V: TRBV20-1; J: TRBJ1-1; size: .; CDR3: CSADTRRLNHPRDTEAFF
V: TRBV20-1; J: TRBJ1-3; size: .; CDR3: CSATSSGNTIYF
V: TRBV5-1; J: TRBJ2-7; size: .; CDR3: CASSGVFSEQYF
V: TRBV20-1; J: TRBJ2-3; size: .; CDR3: CSVTSGGSDTQYF
V: TRBV18; J: TRBJ1-1; size: .; CDR3: CASSPKPVNTEAFF
V: TRBV7-9; J: TRBJ2-3; size: once; CDR3: CASIKRGAKADTQYF
V: TRBV4-1; J: TRBJ1-2; size: .; CDR3: CASSPPLGQGFRGYTF
V: TRBV24-1; J: TRBJ1-1; size: .; CDR3: CATSDSPNDTEAFF
V: TRBV5-1; J: TRBJ1-1; size: .; CDR3: CASSSFDTNTEAFF
V: TRBV30; J: TRBJ1-6; size: .; CDR3: CAWSRGGNSPLHF
V: TRBV30; J: TRBJ1-6; size: .; CDR3: CAWSPRQGNSSPLHF
V: TRBV15; J: TRBJ2-3; size: .; CDR3: CATSRVLTDTQYF
V: TRBV12-3/TRBV12-4; J: TRBJ1-1; size: .; CDR3: CASTLGGWTEAFF
V: TRBV9; J: TRBJ1-2; size: .; CDR3: CASSPHPSRGQGGYTF
V: TRBV30; J: TRBJ2-5; size: once; CDR3: CAWTSGGWETQYF
V: TRBV6-2/TRBV6-3; J: TRBJ2-5; size: .; CDR3: CASNPDGPSMTQYF
V: TRBV20-1; J: TRBJ1-4; size: .; CDR3: CSASWTGSPEKLFF
V: TRBV7-9; J: TRBJ1-6; size: .; CDR3: CASSPGKGDIHF